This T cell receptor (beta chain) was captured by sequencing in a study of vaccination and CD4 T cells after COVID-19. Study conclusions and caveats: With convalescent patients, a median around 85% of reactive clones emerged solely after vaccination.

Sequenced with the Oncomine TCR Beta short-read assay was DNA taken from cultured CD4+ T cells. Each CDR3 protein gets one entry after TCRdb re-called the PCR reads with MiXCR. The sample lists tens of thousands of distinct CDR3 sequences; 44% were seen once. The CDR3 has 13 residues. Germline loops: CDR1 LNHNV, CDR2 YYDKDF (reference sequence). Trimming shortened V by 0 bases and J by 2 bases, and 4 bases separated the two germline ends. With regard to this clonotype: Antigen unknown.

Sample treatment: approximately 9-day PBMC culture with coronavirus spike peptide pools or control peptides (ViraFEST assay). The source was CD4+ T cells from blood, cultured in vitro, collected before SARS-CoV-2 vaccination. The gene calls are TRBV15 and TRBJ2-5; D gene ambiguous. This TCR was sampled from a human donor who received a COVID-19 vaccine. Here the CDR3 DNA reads TGTGCCACCAGCAGAGACCCTCAAGAGACCCAGTACTTC. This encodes CATSRDPQETQYF.